A selection of T cell receptor beta chains follows, all from one sample in a study of shared clonotypes between healthy human individuals. Generated by immunoSEQ multiplex PCR, the TCRdb table keeps only in-frame clones and is missing some. In the table there are roughly 640,000 clones, around 97% of which are singletons. Sequenced sample: naive CD4+ T cells sorted from blood. The source of these receptors is a woman younger than 45 in good health. Each CDR3 is given with its conserved first and last residue. The order of the fields is CDR3 DNA, CDR3 protein, D gene, J gene, clone size, V gene. D genes are given only for firm matches. Clone size is given for some rows only: seen once, a few or many times, or a class if the clone is expanded.

CDR3 DNA: TGCGCCAGCAGACAGAGGGGACAGTCTAATGAAAAACTGTTTTTT; CDR3 protein: CASRQRGQSNEKLFF; D gene: TRBD1; J gene: TRBJ1-4; clone size: -; V gene: TRBV4-1
CDR3 DNA: TGTGCCAGCTCACCCCCGGCCCATCCTGCCTCTGAGCAGTTCTTC; CDR3 protein: CASSPPAHPASEQFF; D gene: -; J gene: TRBJ2-1; clone size: -; V gene: TRBV18
CDR3 DNA: TGTGCCAGCAGCTTTGGCCCCATCGGGGGTCCGTCTGGAAACACCATATATTTT; CDR3 protein: CASSFGPIGGPSGNTIYF; D gene: -; J gene: TRBJ1-3; clone size: once; V gene: TRBV7-9
CDR3 DNA: TGTGCCAGCAAATTAGCGATAAGGGGCGAGCAGTACTTC; CDR3 protein: CASKLAIRGEQYF; D gene: -; J gene: TRBJ2-7; clone size: -; V gene: TRBV28
CDR3 DNA: TGTGCCAGCAGTTTATCGCGTCAGCCCCAGCATTTT; CDR3 protein: CASSLSRQPQHF; D gene: -; J gene: TRBJ1-5; clone size: -; V gene: TRBV28
CDR3 DNA: TGTGCCAGCTCACCCCGGCCCCCTACCCCCCGACTAGCGAACGGGGAGCTGTTTTTT; CDR3 protein: CASSPRPPTPRLANGELFF; D gene: TRBD2; J gene: TRBJ2-2; clone size: -; V gene: TRBV18
CDR3 DNA: TGTGCCAGCAGTTACTCCGGACTAGCGGGCCTTTACAAGCAGTACTTC; CDR3 protein: CASSYSGLAGLYKQYF; D gene: TRBD2; J gene: TRBJ2-5; clone size: -; V gene: TRBV6-5
CDR3 DNA: TGTGCCAGCAGTTCCCCCGGACAACCCACCGGGGAGCTGTTTTTT; CDR3 protein: CASSSPGQPTGELFF; D gene: -; J gene: TRBJ2-2; clone size: -; V gene: TRBV28
CDR3 DNA: TGTGCCAGCTCACCACTGATCAGTCGCGGGACTAGGGAGGGGACAGATACGCAGTATTTT; CDR3 protein: CASSPLISRGTREGTDTQYF; D gene: TRBD2; J gene: TRBJ2-3; clone size: -; V gene: TRBV18
CDR3 DNA: TGTGCCAGCAGTGAATTAGGGGCAGGGGAGAACACTGAAGCTTTCTTT; CDR3 protein: CASSELGAGENTEAFF; D gene: -; J gene: TRBJ1-1; clone size: -; V gene: TRBV25-1
CDR3 DNA: TGTGCCAGCAGTAAACAGGGGACTGAAGCTTTCTTT; CDR3 protein: CASSKQGTEAFF; D gene: TRBD1; J gene: TRBJ1-1; clone size: -; V gene: TRBV6-5
CDR3 DNA: TGCAGTGCTAGTATCGGAAACACCATATATTTT; CDR3 protein: CSASIGNTIYF; D gene: -; J gene: TRBJ1-3; clone size: -; V gene: TRBV20-1